This T cell receptor (beta chain) is drawn from a study of OX40 agonist ivuxolimab in advanced cancers. V lost 5 bases, J lost 4 bases, and 11 bases stayed unmatched. Looked up from germline, CDR1 is SGHVS and CDR2 is FQNEAQ. The CDR3 runs 17 residues. Data came from immunoSEQ multiplex PCR; TCRdb stores just in-frame clones and leaves some out. This sample has 76,000 or so clones, with roughly 85% found just once. The receptor's source is an adult with an advanced solid tumor such as melanoma, head and neck, liver or kidney cancer. The chain employs TRBV7-8 and TRBJ2-3, with 11 bases aligning to TRBD1. Sequences were derived from CD4+ or CD8+ T cells sorted from blood, sampled in a trial of the OX40 agonist ivuxolimab. The CDR3 is CASSLLPGQGAADTQYF. The CDR3 DNA is TGTGCCAGCAGCCTACTACCTGGACAGGGGGCGGCAGATACGCAGTATTTT. Complete variable domain (other parts from reference TRBV7-8 and TRBJ2-3): GAGVSQSPRYKVAKRGQDVALRCDPISGHVSLFWYQQALGQGPEFLTYFQNEAQLDKSGLPSDRFFAERPEGSVSTLKIQRTQQEDSAVYLCASSLLPGQGAADTQYFGPGTRLTVL.